A single sample gave rise to the 19 T cell receptor beta chains below, sequenced in a study of early T cells in non-severe SARS-CoV-2 infection. Each CDR3 protein is one row after TCRdb ran MiXCR on the 5' RACE reads. This table has tens of thousands of distinct CDR3 sequences, 10% to 15% appearing once. The sequenced material came from whole blood. The receptors stem from an adult who was a healthcare worker with PCR-confirmed SARS-CoV-2 infection or an uninfected control (not recorded which).

This clonotype was counted only a few times. As DNA, the CDR3 is TGCAGCGTTTTAACCCGGACTAGCGGCGGTGAGCAGTTCTTC. This codes for CSVLTRTSGGEQFF. The chain combines TRBV29-1 with TRBJ2-1; 10 bases fit TRBD2. J gave up 9 bases and V 5 bases, and 10 bases lay outside the gene matches. Looked up from germline, CDR1 is SQVTM and CDR2 is ANQGSEA. This CDR3 contains 14 residues.

This clonotype has ten or more counts. This chain uses TRBV19 with TRBJ2-7; D assignment may be TRBD1 or TRBD2 (6 bases each). Germline CDR1 and CDR2: LNHDA and SQIVND (reference sequence). The germline V and J ends were trimmed by 6 bases and 0 bases, with 18 bases remaining between them. The CDR3 extends over 16 amino acids. The CDR3 spells CASSDRGPRGSYEQYF. CDR3 in DNA: TGTGCCAGTAGCGACCGGGGGCCACGGGGCTCCTACGAGCAGTACTTC.

This clonotype was detected ten times or more. The chain has TRBV19 and TRBJ1-3, with TRBD1 matching over 7 bases. The CDR3 totals 14 residues. After removal of 9 bases from V and 4 bases from J, the junction contained 9 bases not matched to a gene. Germline CDR1 reads LNHDA; CDR2 reads SQIVND (reference sequence). In nucleotides, the CDR3 is TGTGCCAGCACTACAGGGGCGCCGGGAAACACCATATATTTT. Its protein is CASTTGAPGNTIYF.

The CDR3 DNA reads as TGTGCCAGCAGCTTACAGATAGAGCAGTTCTTC. It translates to CASSLQIEQFF. This chain uses TRBV7-2 with TRBJ2-1; D is unresolved. V was trimmed by 2 bases and J by 10 bases, leaving 6 bases between them. CDR1 is SGHTA, CDR2 FQGNSA, per germline. The CDR3 sequence is 11 residues long.

The chain uses TRBV6-2 or TRBV6-3 and TRBJ1-6; D is undetermined. Germline V gene lookup returns CDR1 MNHEY and CDR2 SVGEGT. Trimming shortened V by 7 bases and J by 7 bases, and 14 bases separated the two germline ends. This CDR3 spans 14 amino acids. Here the CDR3 DNA reads TGTGCCAGCACCCCGAGCGGAAAAAATTCACCCCTCCACTTT. It yields the protein CASTPSGKNSPLHF.

This chain joins TRBV20-1 and TRBJ2-1, with 8 bases matching TRBD1. V lost 5 bases and J lost 6; bases outside the gene matches: 12. This CDR3 comprises 15 residues. The V gene's germline CDR1 is DFQATT and CDR2 SNEGSKA (reference sequence). This chain's CDR3 is CSALPGQGASNEQFF. CDR3 DNA sequence: TGCAGTGCTTTGCCGGGGCAGGGGGCCTCCAATGAGCAGTTCTTC.

This clonotype was detected many times. The genes are TRBV2 and TRBJ2-1; a weak D match, TRBD1 (5 bases). Trimming shortened V by 7 bases and J by 0 bases, and 16 bases separated the two germline ends. The germline gives CDR1 SNHLY, CDR2 FYNNEI. CDR3 length equals 16 residues. CDR3 loop: CASTTRQPSSYNEQFF. The DNA of the CDR3 is TGTGCCAGCACTACCAGACAGCCGAGCTCCTACAATGAGCAGTTCTTC.

The rearrangement joins TRBV3-1 to TRBJ1-2; D gene uncertain. This CDR3 contains 14 residues. The V end was cut by 0 bases, the J end by 6 bases, with 11 bases between. Germline-derived CDR1 and CDR2 are LGHDT and YNNKEL (reference sequence). This chain's CDR3 is CASSQDQGQDGYTF. DNA for the CDR3: TGTGCCAGCAGCCAAGATCAAGGGCAAGATGGCTACACCTTC.

This clonotype has a count of ten or more. The chain recombines TRBV5-1 with TRBJ2-2; 11 positions match TRBD2. The CDR3 totals 16 residues. V lost 6 bases to trimming and J lost 0 bases; unmatched junction nucleotides: 4. Germline V gene lookup returns CDR1 SGHRS and CDR2 YFSETQ. The chain's CDR3 is CASTGTSGTNTGELFF. As DNA, the CDR3 is TGCGCCAGCACCGGGACTAGCGGTACGAACACCGGGGAGCTGTTTTTT.

V is TRBV7-2 and J is TRBJ1-2; no clear D. CDR1 SGHTA and CDR2 FQGNSA come from the germline V gene. This CDR3 spans 12 amino acids. V lost 5 bases to trimming and J lost 4 bases, with 8 bases between them. CDR3 loop: CASSLDGYGYTF. The DNA of the CDR3 is TGTGCCAGCAGCCTTGACGGCTATGGCTACACCTTC.

The rearrangement links TRBV6-5 to TRBJ1-2, with D uncertain. V was clipped by 1 base and J by 8 bases, with 17 bases between them. Germline V lookup: CDR1 MNHEY, CDR2 SVGAGI. CDR3 length: 15 residues. CDR3 DNA: TGTGCCAGCAGTTACTACCCACGGACGGCAGCAGGCTACACCTTC. Its protein product is CASSYYPRTAAGYTF.

In its sample, this clonotype was seen a few times. The rearrangement uses TRBV27 and TRBJ1-5; 7 bases line up with TRBD1. Germline V lookup: CDR1 MNHEY, CDR2 SMNVEV (reference sequence). The CDR3 is 14 residues long. V shed 6 bases, J shed 2 bases, and the junction held 4 bases outside the gene matches. The CDR3 bases are TGTGCCAGCAGATTCCAGGGGGGCAATCAGCCCCAGCATTTT. As protein: CASRFQGGNQPQHF.

This clonotype was detected ten times or more. The genes are TRBV5-1 and TRBJ2-1, with 8 positions matching TRBD2. The CDR3 runs 17 residues. Germline V gene data show CDR1 as SGHRS and CDR2 as YFSETQ. The junction had 12 bases not matched to a gene; V was cut back by 0 bases and J by 7 bases. CDR3 sequence reads: CASSLVSSGSPGNEQFF. CDR3 sequence (DNA): TGCGCCAGCAGCTTGGTGTCTAGCGGGTCCCCGGGTAATGAGCAGTTCTTC.

This clonotype was counted ten times or more. J is TRBJ2-3 and V is TRBV20-1, with D perhaps assigned TRBD1 or TRBD2 (5 bases each). CDR1 and CDR2 from the germline V gene are DFQATT and SNEGSKA (reference sequence). The V and J ends lost 6 bases and 2 bases respectively, with 12 bases between them. The CDR3 totals 13 residues. This CDR3 reads CSARQGVTDTQYF. The CDR3 DNA sequence: TGCAGTGCGAGGCAGGGAGTCACAGATACGCAGTATTTT.

This clonotype came up a few times. The chain uses TRBV2 and TRBJ2-5; D uncertain. The CDR3 has 13 residues. The V end lost 1 base, the J end lost 6 bases, and 9 bases lay between the germline ends. Germline CDR1 reads SNHLY; CDR2 reads FYNNEI. CDR3 nucleotides: TGTGCCAGCAGTGAAGAAAGTCAGAAGACCCAGTACTTC. This sequence encodes CASSEESQKTQYF. Full variable domain (rest looked up from reference TRBV2 and TRBJ2-5): EPEVTQTPSHQVTQMGQEVILRCVPISNHLYFYWYRQILGQKVEFLVSFYNNEISEKSEIFDDQFSVERPDGSNFTLKIRSTKLEDSAMYFCASSEESQKTQYFGPGTRLLVL.

V and J are TRBV2 and TRBJ1-1, with 7 bases fitting TRBD1. With V trimmed by 6 bases and J by 1 base, 14 bases remained unmatched. Germline values: CDR1 SNHLY, CDR2 FYNNEI. The CDR3 is 17 amino acids. The CDR3 coding sequence is TGTGCCAGCAGCACCCGATCTTTCAGGGGGGGGAACACTGAAGCTTTCTTT. Its translation: CASSTRSFRGGNTEAFF.

This clonotype has a count of ten or more. This chain connects TRBV20-1 to TRBJ2-7; D ambiguous. This CDR3 has 14 residues. V was clipped by 0 bases and J by 5 bases, with 14 bases between them. CDR1 and CDR2 (germline): DFQATT, SNEGSKA (reference sequence). CDR3 sequence: CSARDGVLRDEQYF. CDR3 sequence (DNA): TGCAGTGCTAGAGACGGCGTGCTCCGCGACGAGCAGTACTTC.

Ten or more counts support this clonotype. The rearrangement joins TRBV18 to TRBJ2-6, with TRBD1 as a possible D gene (6 bases). CDR3 length: 17 amino acids. Trimming stripped 2 bases from V and 2 bases from J, with 13 bases between. The germline CDR1 and CDR2 sequences are KGHSH and LQKENI. The CDR3: CASSPDGGPPGANVLTF. The CDR3 DNA reads TGTGCCAGCTCACCAGATGGGGGCCCTCCTGGGGCCAACGTCCTGACTTTC.

The genes are TRBV6-5 and TRBJ1-1; tentative D call: TRBD1 (5 bases). The CDR3 covers 18 residues. CDR1 is MNHEY, CDR2 SVGAGI, per germline. The germline V and J ends were trimmed by 7 bases and 1 base, with 25 bases remaining between them. The CDR3 nucleotides read TGTGCCAGCACCGTTAACACTCCCGGGGGAGTCAGGAACACTGAAGCTTTCTTT. This translates into CASTVNTPGGVRNTEAFF.